This T cell receptor (beta chain) is from a study of shared clonotypes between healthy human individuals. About this clone: Its matching antigen is unknown.

The table came from immunoSEQ multiplex PCR; TCRdb's copy has only in-frame clones and leaves some out. The sample yields roughly 1,500,000 clones, around 98.5% seen once. The CDR3 is 17 amino acids. Germline V gene lookup returns CDR1 SEHNR and CDR2 FQNEAQ (reference sequence). Trimming left V 0 bases short and J 2 bases short, with 15 bases between. Points from the study as a whole: Larger richness was generally estimated for naive than memory subsets.

The V and J genes are TRBV7-9 and TRBJ2-3; D gene uncertain. This receptor was taken from a man in his thirties or forties in good health. The sequencing input was naive CD4+ T cells sorted from blood. The subset here: CD45RA+ positively selected. CDR3 DNA: TGTGCCAGCAGCTTAGCGCAAGGATCCGACCTCACAGATACGCAGTATTTT. It yields the protein CASSLAQGSDLTDTQYF.